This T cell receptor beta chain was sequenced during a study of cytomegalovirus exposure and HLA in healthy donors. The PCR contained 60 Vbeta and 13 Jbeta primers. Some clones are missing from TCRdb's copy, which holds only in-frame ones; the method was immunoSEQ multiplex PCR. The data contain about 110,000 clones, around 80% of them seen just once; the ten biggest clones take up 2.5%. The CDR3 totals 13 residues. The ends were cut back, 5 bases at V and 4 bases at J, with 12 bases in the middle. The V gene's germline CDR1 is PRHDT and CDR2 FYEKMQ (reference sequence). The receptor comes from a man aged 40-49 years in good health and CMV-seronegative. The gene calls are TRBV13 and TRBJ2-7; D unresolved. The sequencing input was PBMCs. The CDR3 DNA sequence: TGTGCCAGCAGCCGATTCGAGACTTACGAGCAGTACTTC. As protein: CASSRFETYEQYF.